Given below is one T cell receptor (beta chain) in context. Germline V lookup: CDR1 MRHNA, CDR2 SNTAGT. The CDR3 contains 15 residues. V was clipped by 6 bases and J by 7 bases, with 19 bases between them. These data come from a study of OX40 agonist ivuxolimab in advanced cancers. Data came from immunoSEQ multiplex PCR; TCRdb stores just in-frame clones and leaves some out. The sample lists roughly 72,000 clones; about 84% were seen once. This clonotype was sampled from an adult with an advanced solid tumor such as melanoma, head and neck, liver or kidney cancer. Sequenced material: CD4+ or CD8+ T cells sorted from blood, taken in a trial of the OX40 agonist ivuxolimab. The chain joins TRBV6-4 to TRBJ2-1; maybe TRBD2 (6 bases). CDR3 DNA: TGTGCCAGCAGCCCATCATCTGCGGGGCGGAATGAGCAGTTCTTC. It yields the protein CASSPSSAGRNEQFF.